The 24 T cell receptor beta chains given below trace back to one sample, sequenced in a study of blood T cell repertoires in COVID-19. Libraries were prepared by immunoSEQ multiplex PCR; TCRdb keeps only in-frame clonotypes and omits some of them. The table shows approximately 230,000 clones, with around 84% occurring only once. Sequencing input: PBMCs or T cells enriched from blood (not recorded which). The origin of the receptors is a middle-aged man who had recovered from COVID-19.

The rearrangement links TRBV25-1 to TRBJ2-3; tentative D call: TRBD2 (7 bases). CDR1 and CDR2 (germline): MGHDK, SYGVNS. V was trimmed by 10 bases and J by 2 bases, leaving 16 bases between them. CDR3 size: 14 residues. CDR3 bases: TGTGCCACTGGGGGGGGGCCTTTCACAGATACGCAGTATTTT. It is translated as CATGGGPFTDTQYF.

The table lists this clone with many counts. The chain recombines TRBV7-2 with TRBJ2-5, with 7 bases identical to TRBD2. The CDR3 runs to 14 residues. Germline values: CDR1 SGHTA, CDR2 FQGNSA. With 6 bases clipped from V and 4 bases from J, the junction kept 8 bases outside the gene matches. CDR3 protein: CASRGAGEGETQYF. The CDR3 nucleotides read TGTGCCAGCAGAGGCGCGGGAGAGGGAGAGACCCAGTACTTC.

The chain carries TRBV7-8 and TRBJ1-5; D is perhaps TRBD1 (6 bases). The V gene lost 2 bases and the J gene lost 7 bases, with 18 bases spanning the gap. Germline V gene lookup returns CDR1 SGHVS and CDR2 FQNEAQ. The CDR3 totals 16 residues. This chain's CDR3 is CASSLLHQGTKQPQHF. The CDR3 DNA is TGTGCCAGCAGCTTACTGCACCAGGGGACAAAGCAGCCCCAGCATTTT.

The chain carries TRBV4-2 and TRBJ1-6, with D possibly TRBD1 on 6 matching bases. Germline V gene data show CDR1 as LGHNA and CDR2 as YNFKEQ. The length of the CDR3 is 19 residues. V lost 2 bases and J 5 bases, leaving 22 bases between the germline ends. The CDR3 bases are TGTGCCAGCAGCCAACCAAACGGGGGGGGGCCCGTCAATAATTCACCCCTCCACTTT. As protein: CASSQPNGGGPVNNSPLHF.

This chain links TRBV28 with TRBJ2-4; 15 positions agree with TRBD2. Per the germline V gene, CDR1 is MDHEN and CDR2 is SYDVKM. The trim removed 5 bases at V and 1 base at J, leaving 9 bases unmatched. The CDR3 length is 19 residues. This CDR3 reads CASSPRTSGRARAKNIQYF. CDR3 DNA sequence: TGTGCCAGCAGTCCACGGACTAGCGGGAGGGCCCGGGCCAAAAACATTCAGTACTTC.

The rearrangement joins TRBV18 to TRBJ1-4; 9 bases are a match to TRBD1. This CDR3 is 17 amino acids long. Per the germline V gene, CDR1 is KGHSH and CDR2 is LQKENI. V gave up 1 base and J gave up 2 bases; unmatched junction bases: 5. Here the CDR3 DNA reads TGTGCCAGCTCACCACAACAGGGGGCGAACACTAATGAAAAACTGTTTTTT. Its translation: CASSPQQGANTNEKLFF.

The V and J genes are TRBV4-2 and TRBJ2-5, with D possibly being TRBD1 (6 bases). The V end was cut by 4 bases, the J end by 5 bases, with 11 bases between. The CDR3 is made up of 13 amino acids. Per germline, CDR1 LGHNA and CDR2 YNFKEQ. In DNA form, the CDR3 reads TGTGCCAGCAGCCTACAGGGTGGTGAGACCCAGTACTTC. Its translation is CASSLQGGETQYF.

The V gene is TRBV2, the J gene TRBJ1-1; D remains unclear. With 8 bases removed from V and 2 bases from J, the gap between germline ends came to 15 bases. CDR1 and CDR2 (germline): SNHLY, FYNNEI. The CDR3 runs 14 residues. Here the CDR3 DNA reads TGTGCCAGCCAATGGGGAGCAGTTAACACTGAAGCTTTCTTT. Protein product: CASQWGAVNTEAFF.

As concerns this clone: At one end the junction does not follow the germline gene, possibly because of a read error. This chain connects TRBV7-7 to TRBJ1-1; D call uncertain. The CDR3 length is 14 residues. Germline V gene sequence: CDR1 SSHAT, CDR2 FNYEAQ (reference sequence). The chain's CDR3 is CASSPADAGTEAFF. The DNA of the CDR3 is TGTGCTAGCAGCCCTGCGGATGCGGGCACTGAAGCTTTCTTT.

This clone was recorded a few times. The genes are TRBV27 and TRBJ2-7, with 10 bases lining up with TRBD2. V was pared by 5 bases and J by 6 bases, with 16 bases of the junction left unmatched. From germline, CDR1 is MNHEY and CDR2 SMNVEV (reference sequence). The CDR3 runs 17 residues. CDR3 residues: CASSTQAGGSLAPEQYF. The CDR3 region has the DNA TGTGCCAGCAGTACCCAAGCGGGAGGGTCCTTAGCTCCCGAGCAGTACTTC.

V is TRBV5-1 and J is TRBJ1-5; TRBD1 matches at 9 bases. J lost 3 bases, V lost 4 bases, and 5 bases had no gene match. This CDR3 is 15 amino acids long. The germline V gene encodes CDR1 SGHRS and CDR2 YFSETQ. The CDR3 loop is CASSPGTGFNQPQHF. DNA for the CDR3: TGCGCCAGCAGCCCCGGGACAGGGTTCAATCAGCCCCAGCATTTT.

The CDR3 region has the DNA TGTGCCAGCAGTTTAGACAGGGGAACAGATACGCAGTATTTT. Translating it yields CASSLDRGTDTQYF. V gene TRBV27 combines with J gene TRBJ2-3, with TRBD1 matching over 8 bases. Per germline, CDR1 MNHEY and CDR2 SMNVEV (reference sequence). The length of the CDR3 is 14 residues. Trimming removed 2 bases from V and 3 bases from J; junction bases left unmatched: 1.

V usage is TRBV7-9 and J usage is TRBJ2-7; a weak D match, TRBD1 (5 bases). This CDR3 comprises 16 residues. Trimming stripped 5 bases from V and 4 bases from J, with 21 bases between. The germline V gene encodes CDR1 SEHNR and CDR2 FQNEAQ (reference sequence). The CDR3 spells CASSPRQTGPSYEQYF. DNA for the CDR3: TGTGCCAGCAGCCCACGACAGACCGGGCCGAGTTACGAGCAGTACTTC.

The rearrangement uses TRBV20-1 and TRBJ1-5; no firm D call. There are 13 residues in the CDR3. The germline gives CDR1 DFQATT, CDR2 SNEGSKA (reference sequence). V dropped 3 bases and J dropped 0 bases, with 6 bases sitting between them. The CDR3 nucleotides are TGCAGTGCTAGTCCTTATAGCAATCAGCCCCAGCATTTT. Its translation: CSASPYSNQPQHF.

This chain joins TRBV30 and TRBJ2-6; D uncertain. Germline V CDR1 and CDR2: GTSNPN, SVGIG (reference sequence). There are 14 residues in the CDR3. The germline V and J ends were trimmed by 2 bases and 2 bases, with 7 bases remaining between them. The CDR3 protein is CAWSPPTGANVLTF. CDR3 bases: TGTGCCTGGAGTCCCCCTACTGGGGCCAACGTCCTGACTTTC.

The CDR3 nucleotides are TGTGCCAGCAGCTTAGCTGGCGGGGTAAGCTCCTACGAGCAGTACTTC. Its translation: CASSLAGGVSSYEQYF. The rearrangement joins TRBV7-9 to TRBJ2-7, with a tentative D call TRBD2 (6 bases). The germline V gene encodes CDR1 SEHNR and CDR2 FQNEAQ (reference sequence). Deletions cut 0 bases from V and 0 bases from J, with 12 bases between. The length of the CDR3 is 16 residues. The full variable domain, in which reference TRBV7-9 and TRBJ2-7 provide the parts outside the CDR3, is DTGVSQNPRHKITKRGQNVTFRCDPISEHNRLYWYRQTLGQGPEFLTYFQNEAQLEKSRLLSDRFSAERPKGSFSTLEIQRTEQGDSAMYLCASSLAGGVSSYEQYFGPGTRLTVT.

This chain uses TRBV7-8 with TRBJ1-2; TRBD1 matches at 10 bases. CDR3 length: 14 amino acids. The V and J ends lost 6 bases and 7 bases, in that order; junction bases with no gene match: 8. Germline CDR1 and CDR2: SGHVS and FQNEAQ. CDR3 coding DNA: TGTGCCAGCAGTGGAGCGACAGGGGGCCTTGGCTACACCTTC. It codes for CASSGATGGLGYTF.

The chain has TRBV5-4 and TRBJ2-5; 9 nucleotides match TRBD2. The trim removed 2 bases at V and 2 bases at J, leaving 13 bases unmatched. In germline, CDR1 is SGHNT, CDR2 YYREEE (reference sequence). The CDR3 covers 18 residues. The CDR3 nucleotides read TGTGCCAGCAGCTTCGTCGTAGGCGGGGGGGCATGGCAAGAGACCCAGTACTTC. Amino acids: CASSFVVGGGAWQETQYF. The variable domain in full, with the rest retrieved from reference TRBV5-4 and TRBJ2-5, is ETGVTQSPTHLIKTRGQQVTLRCSSQSGHNTVSWYQQALGQGPQFIFQYYREEENGRGNFPPRFSGLQFPNYSSELNVNALELDDSALYLCASSFVVGGGAWQETQYFGPGTRLLVL.

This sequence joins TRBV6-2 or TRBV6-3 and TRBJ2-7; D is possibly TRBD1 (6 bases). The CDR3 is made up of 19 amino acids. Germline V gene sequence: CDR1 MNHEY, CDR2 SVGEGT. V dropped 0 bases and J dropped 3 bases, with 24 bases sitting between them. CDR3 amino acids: CASSYSNALFSYRDYEQYF. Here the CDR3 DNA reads TGTGCCAGCAGTTACTCGAATGCTCTCTTTAGTTACAGGGACTACGAGCAGTACTTC.

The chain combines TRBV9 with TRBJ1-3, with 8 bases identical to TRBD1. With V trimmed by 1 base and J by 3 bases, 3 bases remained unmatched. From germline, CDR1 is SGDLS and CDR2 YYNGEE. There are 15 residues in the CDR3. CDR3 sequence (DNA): TGTGCCAGCAGCGTACAGGGGGCCAGTGGAAACACCATATATTTT. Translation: CASSVQGASGNTIYF.

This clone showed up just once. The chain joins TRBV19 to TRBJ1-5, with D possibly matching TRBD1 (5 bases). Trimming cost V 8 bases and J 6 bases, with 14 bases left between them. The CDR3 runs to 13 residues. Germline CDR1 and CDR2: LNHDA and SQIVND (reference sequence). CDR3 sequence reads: CASAGQEGQPQHF. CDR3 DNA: TGTGCCAGTGCAGGACAAGAAGGTCAGCCCCAGCATTTT.

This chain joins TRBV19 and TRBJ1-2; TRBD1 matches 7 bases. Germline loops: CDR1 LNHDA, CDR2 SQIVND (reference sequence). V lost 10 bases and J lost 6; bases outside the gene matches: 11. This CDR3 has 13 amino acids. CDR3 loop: CATTSWTGNGYTF. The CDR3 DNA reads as TGTGCCACCACGTCCTGGACAGGCAATGGCTACACCTTC.

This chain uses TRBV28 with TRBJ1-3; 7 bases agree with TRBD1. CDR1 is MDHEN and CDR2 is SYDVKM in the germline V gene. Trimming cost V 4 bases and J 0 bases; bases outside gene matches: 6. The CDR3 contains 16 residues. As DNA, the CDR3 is TGTGCCAGCAGTTCAAACAGGGGCCCCTCTGGAAACACCATATATTTT. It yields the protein CASSSNRGPSGNTIYF.

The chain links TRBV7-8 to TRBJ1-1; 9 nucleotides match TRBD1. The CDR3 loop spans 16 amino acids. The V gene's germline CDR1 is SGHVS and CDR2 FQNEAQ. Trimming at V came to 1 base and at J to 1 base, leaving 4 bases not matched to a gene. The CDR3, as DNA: TGTGCCAGCAGCTTAGGAACAGGGGGCAGGAACACTGAAGCTTTCTTT. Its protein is CASSLGTGGRNTEAFF.